The subject of this entry is one T cell receptor beta chain. The sample is drawn from a study of blood T cell repertoires in COVID-19. V shed 1 base, J shed 6 bases, and the junction held 9 bases outside the gene matches. The CDR3 is 16 residues long. Germline V lookup: CDR1 SGHVS, CDR2 FQNEAQ. Assay used: immunoSEQ multiplex PCR; TCRdb lists only in-frame clones, some missing. The table records around 27,000 clones, more than 80% of them present only once. The sequencing sample was made of peripheral blood. The receptor comes from a man aged 55 to 70 with acute or convalescent COVID-19. The chain links TRBV7-8 to TRBJ1-5; 7 positions match TRBD1. This CDR3 is CASSLDPPGGVQPQHF. The CDR3, as DNA: TGTGCCAGCAGCTTAGATCCTCCAGGGGGTGTTCAGCCCCAGCATTTT.